This T cell receptor beta chain was recorded in a study of shared clonotypes between healthy human individuals. Study findings and constraints: Non-shared clonotypes showed lower generation probabilities than clonotypes common to all four donors. Sharing across a handful of donors was seen in around 5.1% of naive CD4 clonotypes.

Germline trimming cut 0 bases from V and 3 bases from J; bases unmatched to any gene: 5. The CDR3 is made up of 15 amino acids. Germline CDR1 and CDR2: SGHRS and YFSETQ. CD4+ cells underwent separation, giving CD45RA+ naive and CD45RA-negative memory subsets. The authors ran the assay at deep level. TCRdb keeps only in-frame clones here, not all; method: immunoSEQ multiplex PCR. The table includes millions of clones, around nine tenths detected once. A note on this clone: Antigen: not known. Other nucleotide sequences in the sample specify the same CDR3.

The sequence derives from a man aged 18 to 29 in good health. The chain joins TRBV5-1 to TRBJ2-7; 8 nucleotides align to TRBD1. The sample consisted of naive CD4+ T cells sorted from blood. As to subset: CD45RA+ positively selected. CDR3 loop: CASSLGGTGLYEQYF. The CDR3 nucleotides are TGCGCCAGCAGCTTGGGTGGGACAGGTCTCTACGAGCAGTACTTC. Supplemented by reference TRBV5-1 and TRBJ2-7, the full variable domain reads KAGVTQTPRYLIKTRGQQVTLSCSPISGHRSVSWYQQTPGQGLQFLFEYFSETQRNKGNFPGRFSGRQFSNSRSEMNVSTLELGDSALYLCASSLGGTGLYEQYFGPGTRLTVT.